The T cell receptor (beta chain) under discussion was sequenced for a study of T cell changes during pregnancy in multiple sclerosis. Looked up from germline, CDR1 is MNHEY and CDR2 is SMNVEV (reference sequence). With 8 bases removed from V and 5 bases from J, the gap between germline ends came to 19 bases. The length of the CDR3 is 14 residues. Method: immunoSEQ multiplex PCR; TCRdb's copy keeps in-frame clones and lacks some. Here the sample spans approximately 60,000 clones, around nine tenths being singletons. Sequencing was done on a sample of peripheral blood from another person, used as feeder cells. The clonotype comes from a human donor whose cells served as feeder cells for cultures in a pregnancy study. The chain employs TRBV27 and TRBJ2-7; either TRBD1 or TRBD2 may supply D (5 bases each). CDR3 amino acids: CASGSGPYNNEQYF. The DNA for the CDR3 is TGTGCCAGCGGATCGGGACCTTATAACAACGAGCAGTACTTC.